This record looks at one TCR beta chain sequence and its context. Its antigen target is currently unknown. No base qualities exist here, and no much larger clone lies one base off it. The data are from a study of OX40 agonist ivuxolimab in advanced cancers. For the study in its entirety: Ivuxolimab was a fully human IgG2 agonistic monoclonal antibody targeting the costimulatory receptor OX40 (CD134). Intravenous ivuxolimab was administered to patients every 2 weeks at six dose levels: 0.01, 0.1, 0.3, 1.5, 3 and 10 mg/kg. The paper describes the monotherapy dose-escalation part (N = 52 patients) of the phase I trial of ivuxolimab. Patients were allowed to have had prior anti-PD-1, anti-PD-L1 or anti-CTLA-4 therapy, and around 41% of the dose-escalation patients had previously received checkpoint inhibitors. The point of sequencing TCRbeta in the periphery was to test whether ivuxolimab changed TCR sequence diversity and drove clonal T-cell expansion. Partial responses were achieved by three dose-escalation patients, of whom one had hepatocellular carcinoma and two had cutaneous melanoma. In the dose-escalation cohort, around 80% of patients were male, and the mean age was around 65 years with a range of about 20 to 80. Of the approximately 50 dose-escalation patients, hepatocellular carcinoma was present in 19, melanoma in roughly 15, renal cell carcinoma in 9 and head and neck cancer in 9. The research as a whole found: In the 0.1-3.0 mg/kg groups, partial responders had among the lowest normalized peripheral clonal expansion, particularly in CD8+ T cells. Low levels of normalized T-cell clonal expansion were also seen in some nonresponding patients. On average, CD8+ T cells showed more expanded clones than CD4+ T cells after ivuxolimab. At doses of 0.1 to 3.0 mg/kg, clonal expansion of both CD4+ and CD8+ blood T cells was observed from baseline to week 6. Which antigens the clonally expanded peripheral T cells were specific for was not determined.

CDR1 and CDR2 were assigned from the germline V gene as SGHRS and YFSETQ. The V end loses 0 bases and the J end loses 7 bases, and a stretch of 7 bases separates them. The CDR3 contains 13 residues, cysteine and phenylalanine counted. The retained sequence is limited to the CDR3, 39 bases, with the frame set at the first base. Patients with a history of autoimmune disease or receiving systemic immunosuppression were excluded from the trial. Peripheral blood for TCR sequencing was drawn from every dose cohort at baseline, at cycle 4 day 1 and at cycle 7 day 1. Samples were obtained from an open-label, multicenter, first-in-human phase I dose-escalation trial of ivuxolimab. The trial enrolled adults with locally advanced or metastatic head and neck squamous cell, hepatocellular, melanoma or renal cell carcinoma. Before TCR sequencing, CD4+ T cells and CD8+ T cells were sorted from peripheral blood as separate populations.

Genomic DNA was extracted from sorted cells for sequencing of the TCRbeta CDR3 region. The immunoSEQ Assay was used for sequencing of TCRbeta CDR3 regions. In TCRdb, the immuneACCESS table is reduced to in-frame sequences with V and J assigned. These tables do not hold every clone; where another copy was compared, an unresolved V gene accounts for under half, and the others remain unexplained. Counted in this sample were some 70,000 clones; 85% to 90% of them appeared once. The ten largest make up around 2.6% of the sample. The chain joins TRBV5-1 to TRBJ1-4; the D gene cannot be resolved reliably. Sequenced material: CD4+ or CD8+ T cells sorted from blood, taken in a trial of the OX40 agonist ivuxolimab. This TCR came from an adult with an advanced solid tumor such as melanoma, head and neck, liver or kidney cancer. The CDR3 protein: CASSLAPGEKLFF. At the DNA level, the sequence is TGCGCCAGCAGCTTGGCCCCGGGTGAAAAACTGTTTTTT.